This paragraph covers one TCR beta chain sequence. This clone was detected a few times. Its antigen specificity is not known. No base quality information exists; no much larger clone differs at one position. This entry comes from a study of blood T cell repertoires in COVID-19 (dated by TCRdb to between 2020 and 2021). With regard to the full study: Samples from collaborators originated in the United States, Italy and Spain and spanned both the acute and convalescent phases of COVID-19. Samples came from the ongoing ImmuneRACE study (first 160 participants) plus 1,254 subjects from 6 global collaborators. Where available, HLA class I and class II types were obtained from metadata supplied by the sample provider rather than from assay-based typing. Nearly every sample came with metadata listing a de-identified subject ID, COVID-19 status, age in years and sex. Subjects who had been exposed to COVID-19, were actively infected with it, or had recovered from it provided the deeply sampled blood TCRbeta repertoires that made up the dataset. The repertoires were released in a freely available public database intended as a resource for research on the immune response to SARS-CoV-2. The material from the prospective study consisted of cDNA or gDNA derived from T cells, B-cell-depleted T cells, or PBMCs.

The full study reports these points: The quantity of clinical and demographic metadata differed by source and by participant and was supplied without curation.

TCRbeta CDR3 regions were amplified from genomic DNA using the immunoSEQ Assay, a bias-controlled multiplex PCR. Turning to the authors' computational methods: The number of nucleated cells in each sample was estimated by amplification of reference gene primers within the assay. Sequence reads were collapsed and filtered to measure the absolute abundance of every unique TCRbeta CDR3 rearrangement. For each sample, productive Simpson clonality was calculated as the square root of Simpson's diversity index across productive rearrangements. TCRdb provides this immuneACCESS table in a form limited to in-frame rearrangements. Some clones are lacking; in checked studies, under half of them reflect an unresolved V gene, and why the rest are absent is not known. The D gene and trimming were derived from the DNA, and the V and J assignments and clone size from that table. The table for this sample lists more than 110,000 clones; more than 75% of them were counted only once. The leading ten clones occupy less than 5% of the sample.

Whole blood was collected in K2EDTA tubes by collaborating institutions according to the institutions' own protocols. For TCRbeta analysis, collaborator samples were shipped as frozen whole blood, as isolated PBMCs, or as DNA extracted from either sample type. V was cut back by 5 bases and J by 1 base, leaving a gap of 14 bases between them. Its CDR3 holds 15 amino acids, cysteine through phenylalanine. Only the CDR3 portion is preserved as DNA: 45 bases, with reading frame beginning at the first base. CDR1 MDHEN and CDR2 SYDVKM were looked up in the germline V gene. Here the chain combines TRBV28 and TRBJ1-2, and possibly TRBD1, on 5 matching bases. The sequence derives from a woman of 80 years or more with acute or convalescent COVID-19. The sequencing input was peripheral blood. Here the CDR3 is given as CASSLRDVRNYGYTF. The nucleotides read TGTGCCAGCAGTCTCAGGGATGTTCGTAACTATGGCTACACCTTC.